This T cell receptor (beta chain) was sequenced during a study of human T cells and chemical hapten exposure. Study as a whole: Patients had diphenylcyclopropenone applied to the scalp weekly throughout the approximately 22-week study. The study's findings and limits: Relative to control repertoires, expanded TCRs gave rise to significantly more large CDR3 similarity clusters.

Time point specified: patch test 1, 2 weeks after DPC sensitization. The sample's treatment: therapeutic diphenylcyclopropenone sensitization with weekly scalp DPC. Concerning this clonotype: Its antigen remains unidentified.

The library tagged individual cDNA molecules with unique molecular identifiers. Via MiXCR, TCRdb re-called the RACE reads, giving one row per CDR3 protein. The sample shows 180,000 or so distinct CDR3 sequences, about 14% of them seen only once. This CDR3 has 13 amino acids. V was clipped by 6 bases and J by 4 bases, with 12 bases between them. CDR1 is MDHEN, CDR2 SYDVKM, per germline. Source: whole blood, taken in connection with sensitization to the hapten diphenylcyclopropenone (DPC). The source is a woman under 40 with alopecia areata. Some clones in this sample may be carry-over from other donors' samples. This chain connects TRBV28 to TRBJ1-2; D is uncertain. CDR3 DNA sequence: TGTGCCAGCAGCCTACAGACTCCCTATGGCTACACCTTC. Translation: CASSLQTPYGYTF.